The 28 T cell receptor beta chains listed next were all sequenced from one sample in a study of blood T cell repertoires in COVID-19. The method was immunoSEQ multiplex PCR; TCRdb's version includes in-frame clones alone and lacks a portion of them. This sample yields fewer than 75,000 clones, of which 80% to 85% are seen a single time; roughly two fifths belongs to the top ten. Sequencing was carried out using peripheral blood. These receptors were collected from a human donor in a cohort sampled during active COVID-19.

CDR3 nucleotides: TGTGCCAGCAACATGGACGGACACTCCTACGAGCAGTACTTC. It translates to CASNMDGHSYEQYF. The chain combines TRBV28 with TRBJ2-7; D is possibly TRBD1 (5 bases). The CDR3 loop spans 14 amino acids. Between the trimmed V and J ends, which lost 7 bases and 0 bases, there was a span of 13 bases. The germline gives CDR1 MDHEN, CDR2 SYDVKM.

J is TRBJ2-7 and V is TRBV2; D remains ambiguous. The V end was cut by 4 bases, the J end by 3 bases, with 4 bases between. The CDR3 totals 11 residues. The germline CDR1 and CDR2 sequences are SNHLY and FYNNEI. CDR3: CASSGHYEQYF. The CDR3 bases are TGTGCCAGCAGTGGTCACTACGAGCAGTACTTC.

Only one count was recorded for this clone. The J gene is TRBJ2-7, the V gene TRBV5-1; 10 nucleotides agree with TRBD1. The length of the CDR3 is 16 residues. V trimming: 4 bases; J trimming: 2 bases; junction bases outside the gene matches: 9. Germline lookup yields CDR1 SGHRS and CDR2 YFSETQ. The CDR3 protein is CASSPVGQGGAYEQYF. The DNA of the CDR3 is TGCGCCAGCAGCCCGGTCGGACAGGGGGGAGCCTACGAGCAGTACTTC.

The chain combines TRBV7-8 with TRBJ1-6; D not certain. CDR1 is SGHVS and CDR2 is FQNEAQ in the germline V gene. The germline V and J ends were trimmed by 0 bases and 8 bases, with 14 bases remaining between them. The CDR3 has 16 amino acids. CDR3 DNA: TGTGCCAGCAGCTTAGCGCGGGCAGGTTACTATTCACCCCTCCACTTT. Protein sequence: CASSLARAGYYSPLHF.

The V and J genes are TRBV19 and TRBJ1-2; 8 bases align to TRBD1. This CDR3 has 15 residues. Germline V gene sequence: CDR1 LNHDA, CDR2 SQIVND (reference sequence). V lost 6 bases, J lost 3 bases, and 9 bases stayed unmatched. CDR3 protein: CASRPGQERYYGYTF. CDR3 DNA sequence: TGTGCCAGTAGGCCGGGACAGGAACGATACTATGGCTACACCTTC.

The genes are TRBV9 and TRBJ1-1; D call uncertain. With 0 bases removed from V and 4 bases from J, the gap between germline ends came to 7 bases. The CDR3 loop spans 13 amino acids. CDR1 is SGDLS and CDR2 is YYNGEE in the germline V gene. The CDR3 DNA sequence: TGTGCCAGCAGCGTAGGGGCAGTCACTGAAGCTTTCTTT. Amino acid sequence: CASSVGAVTEAFF.

This clone turned up a few times. The chain employs TRBV10-3 and TRBJ2-1, with 10 nucleotides matching TRBD2. The CDR3 consists of 14 residues. CDR1 and CDR2 from the germline V gene are ENHRY and SYGVKD. Trimming at V came to 5 bases and at J to 7 bases, leaving 5 bases not matched to a gene. DNA of the CDR3: TGTGCCATCAGTAAAGCGGGGGGGCGAAATGAGCAGTTCTTC. Translated: CAISKAGGRNEQFF.

The chain recombines TRBV7-3 with TRBJ1-1; D possibly corresponds to TRBD1 (5 bases). Germline loops: CDR1 SGHTA, CDR2 FQGTGA. With 3 bases removed from V and 4 bases from J, the gap between germline ends came to 12 bases. The CDR3 spans 14 residues. For the CDR3, the DNA is TGTGCCAGCAGCTTGGGAGGGGCCAGCACTGAAGCTTTCTTT. This sequence encodes CASSLGGASTEAFF.

The V gene is TRBV6-6, the J gene TRBJ2-1; 12 bases agree with TRBD2. The CDR3 runs 15 residues. CDR1 and CDR2 (germline): MNHNY, SVGAGI (reference sequence). J was trimmed by 7 bases and V by 5 bases; bases with no gene match: 6. For the CDR3, the DNA is TGTGCCAGCAGTCGATCTAGCGGGGGGGTGAATGAGCAGTTCTTC. Encoded protein: CASSRSSGGVNEQFF.

In this sample, this clone turned up once. The chain employs TRBV10-1 and TRBJ1-4; D not resolved. V lost 2 bases and J 8 bases, leaving 9 bases between the germline ends. CDR3 length equals 13 residues. Per germline, CDR1 WNHNN and CDR2 SYGVQD (reference sequence). The CDR3 DNA reads as TGCGCCAGCAGTGAGAACAGAGGGGAAAAACTGTTTTTT. This gives the protein CASSENRGEKLFF.

V gene TRBV25-1 combines with J gene TRBJ2-2, with a weak D call TRBD2 (5 bases). Germline V gives CDR1 MGHDK, CDR2 SYGVNS. Trimming shortened V by 4 bases and J by 4 bases, and 7 bases separated the two germline ends. The CDR3 contains 13 residues. Here the CDR3 reads CASSAGFTGELFF. The CDR3 DNA follows: TGTGCCAGCAGTGCGGGATTCACCGGGGAGCTGTTTTTT.

This clone was seen more than once but under ten times. The V and J genes are TRBV19 and TRBJ1-2, with TRBD1 matching over 11 bases. The CDR3 has 14 residues. The V segment lost 5 bases and the J segment 7 bases; nucleotides outside the gene matches: 6. Germline V gives CDR1 LNHDA, CDR2 SQIVND (reference sequence). CDR3 bases: TGTGCCAGTAGTCAGGACAGGGGGCGATTTGGCTACACCTTC. Translation gives CASSQDRGRFGYTF.

The chain combines TRBV9 with TRBJ1-4; possible D gene TRBD1, 5 bases. The ends were cut back, 2 bases at V and 8 bases at J, with 16 bases in the middle. The CDR3 is 15 residues long. CDR1 is SGDLS and CDR2 is YYNGEE in the germline V gene. This CDR3 reads CASSVQGYSHEKLFF. Written as DNA, the CDR3 is TGTGCCAGCAGCGTCCAGGGCTACTCCCACGAAAAACTGTTTTTT. Using reference TRBV9 and TRBJ1-4 for the parts outside the CDR3, the full variable domain is DSGVTQTPKHLITATGQRVTLRCSPRSGDLSVYWYQQSLDQGLQFLIQYYNGEERAKGNILERFSAQQFPDLHSELNLSSLELGDSALYFCASSVQGYSHEKLFFGSGTQLSVL.

This rearrangement joins TRBV3-1 (or the pseudogene TRBV3-2) to TRBJ2-7; D possibly corresponds to TRBD2 (5 bases). Germline values: CDR1 LGHDT, CDR2 YNNKEL (reference sequence). The CDR3 extends over 14 amino acids. The germline V and J ends were trimmed by 4 bases and 3 bases, with 13 bases remaining between them. CDR3 sequence: CASSRGSSGYEQYF. The CDR3 DNA reads TGTGCCAGCAGCCGAGGGAGTAGTGGCTACGAGCAGTACTTC.

The CDR3 DNA follows: TGCAGCGTTGGAGGACAGCAAGAGACCCAGTACTTC. It encodes CSVGGQQETQYF. This rearrangement joins TRBV29-1 to TRBJ2-5; D may be TRBD1 (6 bases). V gave up 4 bases and J gave up 2 bases, with 8 bases separating them. Germline CDR1 and CDR2: SQVTM and ANQGSEA. The CDR3 totals 12 residues.

V and J are TRBV9 and TRBJ2-3, with D unclear. Per the germline V gene, CDR1 is SGDLS and CDR2 is YYNGEE. The CDR3 totals 15 residues. Trimming left V 2 bases short and J 0 bases short, with 10 bases between. CDR3 protein: CASSVSATSTDTQYF. In DNA, the CDR3 is TGTGCCAGCAGCGTGAGCGCGACTAGCACAGATACGCAGTATTTT. Full variable domain (remainder filled in from reference TRBV9 and TRBJ2-3): DSGVTQTPKHLITATGQRVTLRCSPRSGDLSVYWYQQSLDQGLQFLIQYYNGEERAKGNILERFSAQQFPDLHSELNLSSLELGDSALYFCASSVSATSTDTQYFGPGTRLTVL.

This chain joins TRBV19 and TRBJ1-3; 10 nucleotides line up with TRBD1. This CDR3 is built from 16 residues. With V trimmed by 5 bases and J by 2 bases, 6 bases remained unmatched. Germline assignment: CDR1 LNHDA and CDR2 SQIVND (reference sequence). CDR3 sequence: CASSRGDRGTGNTIYF. DNA for the CDR3: TGTGCCAGTAGTCGGGGGGACAGGGGCACTGGAAACACCATATATTTT.

The rearrangement joins TRBV5-1 to TRBJ2-3, with TRBD2 identical over 12 bases. The CDR3 spans 15 residues. Trimming cost V 4 bases and J 0 bases; bases outside gene matches: 0. CDR1 is SGHRS, CDR2 YFSETQ, per germline. Here the CDR3 reads CASSTSGGSTDTQYF. In DNA form, the CDR3 reads TGCGCCAGCAGCACTAGCGGGGGGAGCACAGATACGCAGTATTTT.

V is TRBV5-6 and J is TRBJ1-2; D is undetermined. Per germline, CDR1 SGHDT and CDR2 YYEEEE. This CDR3 has 15 residues. V shed 1 base and J shed 0 bases, with 10 bases lying between them. CDR3 sequence: CASSLFSGANYGYTF. The CDR3, as DNA: TGTGCCAGCAGCTTGTTTTCGGGTGCTAACTATGGCTACACCTTC.

This clone was recorded only once. The chain employs TRBV19 and TRBJ1-4, with 7 bases aligning to TRBD1. The CDR3 is 15 residues long. J gave up 4 bases and V 6 bases, and 8 bases lay outside the gene matches. CDR1 is LNHDA and CDR2 is SQIVND in the germline V gene (reference sequence). Here the CDR3 reads CASRRAGQSNEKLFF. CDR3 DNA sequence: TGTGCCAGTAGGAGGGCGGGACAGAGTAATGAAAAACTGTTTTTT.

The rearrangement joins TRBV3-1 (or the pseudogene TRBV3-2) to TRBJ1-2; 7 bases are shared with TRBD1. The CDR3 covers 14 residues. Germline CDR1 and CDR2: LGHDT and YNNKEL (reference sequence). J lost 5 bases, V lost 8 bases, and 11 bases had no gene match. CDR3 sequence: CASRPKGARYGYTF. The CDR3 DNA is TGTGCCAGCCGACCAAAGGGGGCGCGGTATGGCTACACCTTC.

J is TRBJ2-7 and V is TRBV24-1; 11 nucleotides agree with TRBD2. The V gene end was trimmed by 9 bases and the J gene end by 6 bases; junction bases not matched to a gene: 6. CDR3 size: 13 residues. Looked up from germline, CDR1 is KGHDR and CDR2 is SFDVKD. CDR3 region: CATGASGGFEQYF. DNA for the CDR3: TGTGCCACCGGGGCTAGCGGGGGGTTCGAGCAGTACTTC.

CDR3 bases: TGTGCCAGCAGTAGGGACACGGCGAACACTGAAGCTTTCTTT. Protein sequence: CASSRDTANTEAFF. This chain joins TRBV28 and TRBJ1-1; D might be TRBD1 (6 bases). CDR1 is MDHEN, CDR2 SYDVKM, per germline. V was clipped by 5 bases and J by 1 base, with 11 bases between them. This CDR3 region has 14 residues.

This chain connects TRBV20-1 to TRBJ1-6; D unresolved. Germline CDR1 and CDR2: DFQATT and SNEGSKA (reference sequence). With 3 bases removed from V and 6 bases from J, the gap between germline ends came to 9 bases. The CDR3 length is 13 residues. CDR3 amino acids: CSASTQINSPLHF. DNA for the CDR3: TGCAGTGCTAGTACACAGATTAATTCACCCCTCCACTTT.

Only one count was recorded for this clone. The V and J genes are TRBV6-6 and TRBJ2-6; possibly TRBD2 for D (5 bases). The CDR3 extends over 15 amino acids. V lost 6 bases and J lost 2, with 11 bases in between. Germline CDR1 is MNHNY and CDR2 is SVGAGI (reference sequence). For the CDR3, the DNA is TGTGCCAGCAGGGACGCGAGGGCTGGGGCCAACGTCCTGACTTTC. Protein sequence: CASRDARAGANVLTF.

The chain carries TRBV12-5 and TRBJ2-5; D possibly corresponds to TRBD2 (5 bases). The CDR3 has 15 amino acids. V lost 2 bases and J lost 5, with 15 bases in between. Looked up from germline, CDR1 is LGHNT and CDR2 is FRNRAP. The CDR3 here is CASGLTTGSRETQYF. The DNA of the CDR3 is TGTGCTAGTGGTTTGACAACGGGGAGCCGGGAGACCCAGTACTTC.

The V and J genes are TRBV28 and TRBJ2-3, with D unclear. Trimming took 6 bases from V and 7 from J, leaving 17 bases between them. This CDR3 spans 14 amino acids. CDR1 and CDR2 (germline): MDHEN, SYDVKM. CDR3 loop: CASRKTGGAYTQYF. The CDR3 bases are TGTGCCAGCAGAAAGACCGGTGGAGCATATACGCAGTATTTT.

The chain is built from TRBV2 and TRBJ2-7, with D perhaps TRBD1 (5 bases). V was cut by 5 bases and J by 0 bases, with 11 bases left in between. This CDR3 has 14 amino acids. Germline values: CDR1 SNHLY, CDR2 FYNNEI. The CDR3 DNA is TGTGCCAGCAGTCAGCAGGGTAGCTCCTACGAGCAGTACTTC. It translates to CASSQQGSSYEQYF. Based on the CDR3 plus reference TRBV2 and TRBJ2-7, the full variable domain is EPEVTQTPSHQVTQMGQEVILRCVPISNHLYFYWYRQILGQKVEFLVSFYNNEISEKSEIFDDQFSVERPDGSNFTLKIRSTKLEDSAMYFCASSQQGSSYEQYFGPGTRLTVT.